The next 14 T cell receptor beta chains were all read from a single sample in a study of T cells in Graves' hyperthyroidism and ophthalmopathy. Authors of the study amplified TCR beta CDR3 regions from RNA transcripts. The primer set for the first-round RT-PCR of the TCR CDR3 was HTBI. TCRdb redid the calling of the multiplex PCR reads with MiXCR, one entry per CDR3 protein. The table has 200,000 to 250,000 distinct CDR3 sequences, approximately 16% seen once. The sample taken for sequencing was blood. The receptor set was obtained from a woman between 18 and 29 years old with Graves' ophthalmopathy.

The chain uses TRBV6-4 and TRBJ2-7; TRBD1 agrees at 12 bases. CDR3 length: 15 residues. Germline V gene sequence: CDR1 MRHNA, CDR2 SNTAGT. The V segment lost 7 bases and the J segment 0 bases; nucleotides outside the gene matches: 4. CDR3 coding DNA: TGTGCCAGCAAACCGGGACAGGGGGCCTCCTACGAGCAGTACTTC. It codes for CASKPGQGASYEQYF.

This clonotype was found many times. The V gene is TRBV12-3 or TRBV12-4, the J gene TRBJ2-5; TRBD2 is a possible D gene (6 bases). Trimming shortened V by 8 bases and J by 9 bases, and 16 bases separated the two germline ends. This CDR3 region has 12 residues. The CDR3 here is CASGTDAAAQYF. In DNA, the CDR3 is TGTGCCAGCGGGACTGATGCTGCAGCCCAGTACTTC.

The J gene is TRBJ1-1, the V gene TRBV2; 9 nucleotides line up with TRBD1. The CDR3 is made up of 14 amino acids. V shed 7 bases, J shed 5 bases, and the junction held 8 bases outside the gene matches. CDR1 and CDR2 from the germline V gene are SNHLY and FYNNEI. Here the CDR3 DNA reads TGTGCCAGCATCTTACAGGGGGCGGGTACTGAAGCTTTCTTT. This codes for CASILQGAGTEAFF.

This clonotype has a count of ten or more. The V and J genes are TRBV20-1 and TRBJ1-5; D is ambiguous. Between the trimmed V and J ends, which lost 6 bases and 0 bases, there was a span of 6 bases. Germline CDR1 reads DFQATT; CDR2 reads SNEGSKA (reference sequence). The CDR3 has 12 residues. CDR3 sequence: CSARISNQPQHF. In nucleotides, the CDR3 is TGCAGTGCAAGAATTAGCAATCAGCCCCAGCATTTT.

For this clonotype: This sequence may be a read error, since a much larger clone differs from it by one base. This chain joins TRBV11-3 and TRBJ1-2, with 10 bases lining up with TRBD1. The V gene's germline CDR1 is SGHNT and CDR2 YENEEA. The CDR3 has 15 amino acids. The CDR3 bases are TGTGCCAGCAGCCACCGGGACAGGGGAAGCTATGGCTACGCCTTC. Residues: CASSHRDRGSYGYAF.

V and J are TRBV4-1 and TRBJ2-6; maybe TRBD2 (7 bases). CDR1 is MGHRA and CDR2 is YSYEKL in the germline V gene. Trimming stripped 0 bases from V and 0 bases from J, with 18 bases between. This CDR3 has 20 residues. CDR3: CASSQDTYAGARSGANVLTF. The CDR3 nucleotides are TGCGCCAGCAGCCAAGATACATATGCGGGGGCCCGCTCTGGGGCCAACGTCCTGACTTTC.

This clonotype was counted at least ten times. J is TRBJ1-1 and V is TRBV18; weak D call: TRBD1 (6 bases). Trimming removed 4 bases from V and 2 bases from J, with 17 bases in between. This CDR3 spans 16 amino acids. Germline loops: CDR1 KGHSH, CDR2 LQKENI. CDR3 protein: CASSLWKTGTNTEAFF. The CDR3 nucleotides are TGTGCCAGCTCACTTTGGAAGACAGGTACCAACACTGAAGCTTTCTTT.

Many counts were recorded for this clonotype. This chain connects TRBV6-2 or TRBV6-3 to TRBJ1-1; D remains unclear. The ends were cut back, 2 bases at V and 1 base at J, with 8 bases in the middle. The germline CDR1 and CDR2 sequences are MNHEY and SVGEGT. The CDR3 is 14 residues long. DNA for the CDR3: TGTGCCAGCAGTTACAGTCTTAGGAACACTGAAGCTTTCTTT. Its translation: CASSYSLRNTEAFF.

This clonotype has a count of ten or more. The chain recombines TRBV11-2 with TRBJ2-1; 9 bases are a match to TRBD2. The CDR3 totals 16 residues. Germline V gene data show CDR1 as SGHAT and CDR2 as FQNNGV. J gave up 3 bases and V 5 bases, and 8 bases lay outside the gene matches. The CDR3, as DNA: TGTGCCAGCAGCCCCCAGGGGACTAGCAGCTACAATGAGCAGTTCTTC. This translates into CASSPQGTSSYNEQFF.

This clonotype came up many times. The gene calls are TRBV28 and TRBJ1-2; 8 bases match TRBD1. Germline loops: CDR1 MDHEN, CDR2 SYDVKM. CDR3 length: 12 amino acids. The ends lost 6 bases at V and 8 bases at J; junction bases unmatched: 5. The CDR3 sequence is CASRDRARGYTF. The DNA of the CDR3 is TGTGCCAGCAGGGACAGGGCTCGAGGCTACACCTTC.

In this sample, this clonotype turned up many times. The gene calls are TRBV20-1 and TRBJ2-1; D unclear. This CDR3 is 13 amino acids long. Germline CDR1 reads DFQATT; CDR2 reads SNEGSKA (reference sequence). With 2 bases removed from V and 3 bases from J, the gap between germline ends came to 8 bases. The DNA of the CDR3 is TGCAGTGCTAGAATGAGATTCTACAATGAGCAGTTCTTC. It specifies CSARMRFYNEQFF.

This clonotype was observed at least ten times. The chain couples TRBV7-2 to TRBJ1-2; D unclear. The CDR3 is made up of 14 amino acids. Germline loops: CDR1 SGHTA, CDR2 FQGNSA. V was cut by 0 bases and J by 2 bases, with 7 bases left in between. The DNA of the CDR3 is TGTGCCAGCAGCTTAGCCGACGGAAACTATGGCTACACCTTC. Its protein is CASSLADGNYGYTF.

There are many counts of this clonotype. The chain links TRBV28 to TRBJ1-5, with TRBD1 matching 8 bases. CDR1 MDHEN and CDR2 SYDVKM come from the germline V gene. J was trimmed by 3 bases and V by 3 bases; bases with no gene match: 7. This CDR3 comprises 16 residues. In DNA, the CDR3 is TGTGCCAGCAGTTTGGGCGACAGGGGCTACAATCAGCCCCAGCATTTT. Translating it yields CASSLGDRGYNQPQHF. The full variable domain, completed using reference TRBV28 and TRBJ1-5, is DVKVTQSSRYLVKRTGEKVFLECVQDMDHENMFWYRQDPGLGLRLIYFSYDVKMKEKGDIPEGYSVSREKKERFSLILESASTNQTSMYLCASSLGDRGYNQPQHFGDGTRLSIL.

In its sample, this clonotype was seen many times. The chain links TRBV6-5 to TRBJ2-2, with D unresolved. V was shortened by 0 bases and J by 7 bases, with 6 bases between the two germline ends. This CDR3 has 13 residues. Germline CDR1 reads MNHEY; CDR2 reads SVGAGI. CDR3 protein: CASSYSRHGELFF. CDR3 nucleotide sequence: TGTGCCAGCAGTTACTCGAGGCACGGGGAGCTGTTTTTT.